The 8 T cell receptor beta chains below come from one sample, sequenced in a study of blood T cells in healthy people across ages. A sample-barcoded 5' primer and a J-beta primer mix were used in a second PCR of roughly 6 to 12 cycles. One entry per CDR3 protein results from TCRdb running MiXCR on the 5' RACE reads. In the table there are 800,000 or so distinct CDR3 sequences, 35% to 50% of which are singletons. The specimen was blood. These receptors all stem from an elderly man in good health.

This sequence joins TRBV20-1 and TRBJ2-5; 11 nucleotides match TRBD2. Germline values: CDR1 DFQATT, CDR2 SNEGSKA (reference sequence). Losses at the gene ends were 4 bases for V and 4 bases for J; bases not matched to a gene: 8. The CDR3 has 15 amino acids. The DNA for the CDR3 is TGCAGTGCTATTGTATCTAGCGGGGGGTTAGAGACCCAGTACTTC. Translation gives CSAIVSSGGLETQYF.

The rearrangement uses TRBV7-9 and TRBJ2-7; the D gene is possibly TRBD2 (5 bases). Germline lookup yields CDR1 SEHNR and CDR2 FQNEAQ (reference sequence). Between the trimmed V and J ends, which lost 1 base and 2 bases, there was a span of 12 bases. The CDR3 runs to 15 residues. The CDR3 DNA follows: TGTGCCAGCAGCTTAGTCGAGCGGCTACCCTACGAGCAGTACTTC. Translating it yields CASSLVERLPYEQYF.

The V and J genes are TRBV29-1 and TRBJ1-6; D perhaps matches TRBD1 (5 bases). The V end was cut by 6 bases, the J end by 5 bases, with 11 bases between. In germline, CDR1 is SQVTM, CDR2 ANQGSEA. This CDR3 comprises 13 residues. CDR3 sequence: CSVAGSNNSPLHF. In DNA, the CDR3 is TGCAGCGTCGCAGGGTCGAATAATTCACCCCTCCACTTT.

V and J are TRBV12-3 or TRBV12-4 and TRBJ1-5, with TRBD1 as a possible D gene (6 bases). The V and J ends lost 4 bases and 5 bases respectively, with 12 bases between them. This CDR3 is 14 amino acids long. The CDR3 DNA follows: TGTGCCAGCAGTTGGACAGTGGAGGATCAGCCCCAGCATTTT. Amino acids: CASSWTVEDQPQHF.

V gene TRBV11-3 combines with J gene TRBJ2-3, with 9 nucleotides matching TRBD2. This CDR3 contains 16 residues. From germline, CDR1 is SGHNT and CDR2 YENEEA. Trimming cost V 2 bases and J 6 bases; bases outside gene matches: 9. The CDR3 nucleotides are TGTGCCAGCAGCTTATTTAGCGGGAGAGCGCTCGATACGCAGTATTTT. Translated, it gives CASSLFSGRALDTQYF.

The J gene is TRBJ2-1, the V gene TRBV16, with 11 bases identical to TRBD1. The germline V gene encodes CDR1 KGHSY and CDR2 FQNENV. V dropped 7 bases and J dropped 10; count of bases not matched to a gene: 9. CDR3 length equals 14 residues. The CDR3 sequence: CASTRTGGDWEQFF. The CDR3 nucleotides are TGTGCCAGCACAAGGACAGGGGGCGATTGGGAGCAGTTCTTC.

This clonotype was observed at least ten times. The chain is built from TRBV10-3 and TRBJ2-5; TRBD2 is a possible D gene (6 bases). Trimming took 6 bases from V and 9 from J, leaving 23 bases between them. From germline, CDR1 is ENHRY and CDR2 SYGVKD. This CDR3 spans 15 amino acids. The CDR3 here is CAISPGTGTGGAQYF. The CDR3 nucleotides are TGTGCCATCAGCCCCGGGACTGGAACTGGTGGGGCCCAGTACTTC.

The rearrangement links TRBV19 to TRBJ1-1, with 7 bases aligning to TRBD1. Germline V gene lookup returns CDR1 LNHDA and CDR2 SQIVND (reference sequence). The CDR3 loop spans 14 amino acids. The junction had 5 bases not matched to a gene; V was cut back by 5 bases and J by 2 bases. CDR3 amino acids: CASSSRGHNTEAFF. CDR3 in DNA: TGTGCCAGTAGTTCAAGGGGGCACAACACTGAAGCTTTCTTT.